One sample yielded the 28 T cell receptor beta chains listed below, sequenced in a study of T cell repertoires in cytomegalovirus infection. These receptors have no identified antigens. MiXCR, applied by TCRdb to the reads, yields one record per CDR3 protein. The table has under 150,000 distinct CDR3 sequences, around 25% seen once; the top ten hold roughly 35%. The specimen sequenced was PBMCs, sequenced either directly or after in vitro stimulation (not recorded which). These receptors were taken from a human donor in good health (CMV status not recorded). Some clones in this sample may be carry-over from other donors' samples.

This chain uses TRBV7-9 with TRBJ1-1; D is undetermined. Germline loops: CDR1 SEHNR, CDR2 FQNEAQ (reference sequence). Trimming stripped 3 bases from V and 2 bases from J, with 10 bases between. The CDR3 is 14 residues long. CDR3 sequence (DNA): TGTGCCAGCAGCTTTTCGGCCGTAAACACTGAAGCTTTCTTT. Its protein is CASSFSAVNTEAFF.

The chain joins TRBV19 to TRBJ2-1, with 9 bases matching TRBD2. V was clipped by 5 bases and J by 0 bases; unmatched bases: 14. This CDR3 has 19 residues. Germline V gene lookup returns CDR1 LNHDA and CDR2 SQIVND (reference sequence). In DNA form, the CDR3 reads TGTGCCAGTAGTCTTTCCCCTTTAGCGGGAGTGAGCTCCTACAATGAGCAGTTCTTC. Translated, it gives CASSLSPLAGVSSYNEQFF.

This clonotype was counted only a few times. The genes are TRBV25-1 and TRBJ1-6; D is perhaps TRBD1 (5 bases). Germline V gene lookup returns CDR1 MGHDK and CDR2 SYGVNS. The germline V and J ends were trimmed by 8 bases and 3 bases, with 11 bases remaining between them. The CDR3 runs 14 residues. The CDR3 loop is CASRDSYYNSPLHF. DNA of the CDR3: TGTGCCAGCCGAGACAGCTACTATAATTCACCCCTCCACTTT.

This clonotype appeared a few times. The gene calls are TRBV7-2 and TRBJ2-7; D might be TRBD1 (6 bases). CDR1 and CDR2 (germline): SGHTA, FQGNSA. V was clipped by 5 bases and J by 3 bases, with 14 bases between them. The CDR3 contains 14 residues. The CDR3 sequence: CASSPTTGFYEQYF. CDR3 coding DNA: TGTGCCAGCAGCCCAACCACAGGGTTCTACGAGCAGTACTTC.

CDR3 region: CASSLYTRQGKNQPQHF. The CDR3 DNA reads TGTGCCAGCAGCTTATATACCCGCCAGGGCAAAAATCAGCCCCAGCATTTT. The chain is built from TRBV7-6 and TRBJ1-5; TRBD1 might be the D (5 bases). Germline CDR1 reads SGHVS; CDR2 reads FNYEAQ. This CDR3 region has 17 residues. Trimming took off 2 bases at V and 4 bases at J, with 18 bases between the two ends.

The chain recombines TRBV5-3 with TRBJ2-6; the D gene is possibly TRBD1 (5 bases). TRBV5-3 counts as an open reading frame of uncertain function. CDR3 size: 18 residues. V was trimmed by 8 bases and J by 0 bases, leaving 21 bases between them. CDR3 region: CASSLPSGISSGANVLTF. DNA for the CDR3: TGTGCCAGCAGCCTCCCATCAGGGATTTCCTCTGGGGCCAACGTCCTGACTTTC.

The genes are TRBV20-1 and TRBJ2-3; D is unclear. The germline gives CDR1 DFQATT, CDR2 SNEGSKA (reference sequence). The CDR3 is 16 residues long. The V end was cut by 3 bases, the J end by 5 bases, with 21 bases between. In nucleotides, the CDR3 is TGCAGTGCTAGCGCCGTGGCCTGGAAGGGTGGAGATACGCAGTATTTT. Protein sequence: CSASAVAWKGGDTQYF.

This clonotype was counted between two and nine times. The rearrangement links TRBV4-1 to TRBJ2-1, with TRBD1 as a possible D gene (6 bases). Per the germline V gene, CDR1 is MGHRA and CDR2 is YSYEKL. CDR3 length: 15 amino acids. The ends were cut back, 4 bases at V and 7 bases at J, with 17 bases in the middle. The CDR3 reads CASSREETGLNEQFF. CDR3 coding DNA: TGCGCCAGCAGCCGAGAAGAGACAGGTCTAAATGAGCAGTTCTTC.

The chain is built from TRBV12-3 or TRBV12-4 and TRBJ2-3; D is uncertain. V lost 6 bases and J lost 6, with 10 bases in between. The CDR3 is 12 residues long. Written as DNA, the CDR3 is TGTGCCAGCAGCCCCATAGTCGATACGCAGTATTTT. Translation: CASSPIVDTQYF.

The chain links TRBV19 to TRBJ2-7; no definite D call. Trimming removed 5 bases at V and 5 bases at J, with 7 bases between. CDR1 LNHDA and CDR2 SQIVND come from the germline V gene (reference sequence). The CDR3 extends over 11 amino acids. CDR3 protein: CASSWANEQYF. The CDR3 region has the DNA TGTGCCAGTAGTTGGGCCAACGAGCAGTACTTC.

Concerning this clonotype: Being one base from a much bigger clone, this may be a read error. V usage is TRBV7-6 and J usage is TRBJ2-5; 9 bases align to TRBD1. The CDR3 runs 13 residues. Germline assignment: CDR1 SGHVS and CDR2 FNYEAQ. The junction had 2 bases not matched to a gene; V was cut back by 5 bases and J by 4 bases. The CDR3 bases are TGTGCCAGCAGCCGGGACAGGGCAGAGACCCAGTACTTC. This gives the protein CASSRDRAETQYF.

This clonotype was observed at least ten times. V is TRBV7-2 and J is TRBJ2-5; D possibly corresponds to TRBD2 (6 bases). Trimming removed 1 base from V and 5 bases from J, with 14 bases in between. The CDR3 is 15 amino acids. From germline, CDR1 is SGHTA and CDR2 FQGNSA. DNA for the CDR3: TGTGCCAGCAGCTTAGATGGGGGGAGTGGGGAGACCCAGTACTTC. This translates into CASSLDGGSGETQYF. Drawing the rest from reference TRBV7-2 and TRBJ2-5, the complete variable domain is GAGVSQSPSNKVTEKGKDVELRCDPISGHTALYWYRQSLGQGLEFLIYFQGNSAPDKSGLPSDRFSAERTGGSVSTLTIQRTQQEDSAVYLCASSLDGGSGETQYFGPGTRLLVL.

The chain has TRBV24-1 and TRBJ2-2; D possibly corresponds to TRBD1 (6 bases). This CDR3 comprises 15 residues. Germline assignment: CDR1 KGHDR and CDR2 SFDVKD. V gave up 3 bases and J gave up 1 base, with 8 bases separating them. CDR3 region: CATSDPRGNTGELFF. DNA of the CDR3: TGTGCCACCAGTGATCCCAGGGGGAACACCGGGGAGCTGTTTTTT.

CDR3 amino acids: CSAKEGVLYNEQFF. The CDR3 DNA sequence: TGCAGTGCTAAGGAGGGCGTCCTCTACAATGAGCAGTTCTTC. The chain joins TRBV20-1 to TRBJ2-1; tentatively, D is TRBD2 (6 bases). This CDR3 comprises 14 residues. CDR1 is DFQATT and CDR2 is SNEGSKA in the germline V gene (reference sequence). V lost 4 bases and J lost 3, with 13 bases in between.

This clonotype was picked up a small number of times. The V gene is TRBV12-3 or TRBV12-4, the J gene TRBJ2-3, with TRBD2 matching 10 bases. This CDR3 has 16 residues. V trimming: 6 bases; J trimming: 2 bases; junction bases outside the gene matches: 8. The CDR3 region is CASRLGLAGVTDTQYF. The CDR3 coding sequence is TGTGCCAGCAGATTGGGGCTAGCGGGAGTCACAGATACGCAGTATTTT.

The table lists this clonotype with many counts. The gene calls are TRBV7-2 and TRBJ2-7, with 9 nucleotides matching TRBD2. V gave up 5 bases and J gave up 3 bases; unmatched junction bases: 11. The germline V gene has CDR1 SGHTA and CDR2 FQGNSA. There are 16 residues in the CDR3. The CDR3 DNA reads TGTGCCAGCAGCCCTTCCCTAGCGGGGCCGGTCTACGAGCAGTACTTC. Translated, it gives CASSPSLAGPVYEQYF.

This clonotype was seen a handful of times. A read error is possible here, since a much larger clone lies one base away. V usage is TRBV23-1 and J usage is TRBJ2-5; weak D call: TRBD1 (6 bases). TRBV23-1 counts as an open reading frame of uncertain function. The CDR3 is 14 residues long. With 6 bases removed from V and 1 base from J, the gap between germline ends came to 12 bases. The CDR3 spells CASSQTGSQETQYF. Written as DNA, the CDR3 is TGCGCCAGCAGCCAGACAGGATCCCAAGAGACCCAGTACTTC.

This chain joins TRBV6-6 and TRBJ2-7, with D maybe TRBD1 (6 bases). The CDR3 loop spans 15 amino acids. Germline values: CDR1 MNHNY, CDR2 SVGAGI (reference sequence). Trimming shortened V by 2 bases and J by 0 bases, and 11 bases separated the two germline ends. The DNA for the CDR3 is TGTGCCAGCAGTTACAGGGCAGGGGACTCCTACGAGCAGTACGTC. Residues: CASSYRAGDSYEQYV.

This clonotype occurred a few times. This sequence joins TRBV28 and TRBJ1-4; weak D call: TRBD1 (5 bases). The V end lost 3 bases, the J end lost 16 bases, and 18 bases lay between the germline ends. Germline V gene lookup returns CDR1 MDHEN and CDR2 SYDVKM. The CDR3 is made up of 13 amino acids. The CDR3 DNA reads as TGTGCCAGCAGTTTCCAAGTCGGGACCTTGGGGTTTTTT. Protein product: CASSFQVGTLGFF.

This clonotype appeared many times. The chain uses TRBV7-8 and TRBJ2-3; 7 bases fit TRBD1. The CDR3 contains 14 residues. Trimming removed 5 bases from V and 4 bases from J; junction bases left unmatched: 6. CDR1 and CDR2 from the germline V gene are SGHVS and FQNEAQ. Here the CDR3 reads CASSRMGQPDTQYF. CDR3 DNA: TGTGCCAGCAGCCGAATGGGACAGCCAGATACGCAGTATTTT.

Ten or more counts support this clonotype. The chain uses TRBV7-8 and TRBJ2-2; D is uncertain. Per germline, CDR1 SGHVS and CDR2 FQNEAQ. CDR3 length equals 15 residues. V was clipped by 5 bases and J by 2 bases, with 12 bases between them. The DNA of the CDR3 is TGTGCCAGCAGCCCCCGGACGGCCAACACCGGGGAGCTGTTTTTT. Encoded protein: CASSPRTANTGELFF. The full variable domain, completed using reference TRBV7-8 and TRBJ2-2, is GAGVSQSPRYKVAKRGQDVALRCDPISGHVSLFWYQQALGQGPEFLTYFQNEAQLDKSGLPSDRFFAERPEGSVSTLKIQRTQQEDSAVYLCASSPRTANTGELFFGEGSRLTVL.

The J gene is TRBJ2-7, the V gene TRBV12-3 or TRBV12-4; unclear D gene. This CDR3 region has 14 residues. Trimming left V 3 bases short and J 5 bases short, with 14 bases between. The CDR3 DNA reads TGTGCCAGCAGTTTCTGGATAGCATGGCACGAGCAGTACGTC. Translated, it gives CASSFWIAWHEQYV.

This clonotype was picked up many times. The V gene is TRBV7-2, the J gene TRBJ2-3, with 13 bases that match TRBD2. The V segment lost 5 bases and the J segment 3 bases; nucleotides outside the gene matches: 17. Looked up from germline, CDR1 is SGHTA and CDR2 is FQGNSA. The CDR3 length is 20 residues. The CDR3 spells CASSPLNPLAGGLWTDTQYF. The CDR3 DNA sequence: TGTGCCAGCAGCCCGCTAAATCCACTAGCGGGAGGGCTGTGGACAGATACGCAGTATTTT. Based on the CDR3 plus reference TRBV7-2 and TRBJ2-3, the full variable domain is GAGVSQSPSNKVTEKGKDVELRCDPISGHTALYWYRQSLGQGLEFLIYFQGNSAPDKSGLPSDRFSAERTGGSVSTLTIQRTQQEDSAVYLCASSPLNPLAGGLWTDTQYFGPGTRLTVL.

This clonotype has at least ten counts. CDR3 nucleotide sequence: TGTGCCAGCAGCTTAGGGACCCCCATAAAATTGAACACTGAAGCTTTCTTT. Its translation: CASSLGTPIKLNTEAFF. This chain uses TRBV7-2 with TRBJ1-1; D gene uncertain. V gave up 1 base and J gave up 0 bases, with 15 bases separating them. This CDR3 is built from 17 residues. Germline V gene sequence: CDR1 SGHTA, CDR2 FQGNSA.

This clonotype was found many times. The rearrangement uses TRBV7-2 and TRBJ1-4, with D perhaps TRBD1 (6 bases). This CDR3 is 15 amino acids long. CDR1 and CDR2 (germline): SGHTA, FQGNSA. The germline V and J ends were trimmed by 1 base and 7 bases, with 13 bases remaining between them. The CDR3 here is CASSLEGRGVEKLFF. For the CDR3, the DNA is TGTGCCAGCAGCTTAGAAGGCAGGGGCGTTGAAAAACTGTTTTTT. The variable domain in full, with the rest retrieved from reference TRBV7-2 and TRBJ1-4, is GAGVSQSPSNKVTEKGKDVELRCDPISGHTALYWYRQSLGQGLEFLIYFQGNSAPDKSGLPSDRFSAERTGGSVSTLTIQRTQQEDSAVYLCASSLEGRGVEKLFFGSGTQLSVL.

This chain links TRBV19 with TRBJ2-1, with 11 bases identical to TRBD2. Trimming at V came to 2 bases and at J to 8 bases, leaving 8 bases not matched to a gene. This CDR3 contains 16 residues. Per germline, CDR1 LNHDA and CDR2 SQIVND (reference sequence). CDR3 sequence (DNA): TGTGCCAGTAGTATAATTCCGGGACTAGCGGTCTATGAGCAGTTCTTC. Translation gives CASSIIPGLAVYEQFF.

There are a few counts of this clonotype. This rearrangement joins TRBV14 to TRBJ1-1; TRBD1 might be the D (5 bases). The CDR3 length is 15 residues. The germline V and J ends were trimmed by 1 base and 4 bases, with 13 bases remaining between them. Looked up from germline, CDR1 is SGHDN and CDR2 is FVKESK. The CDR3 region has the DNA TGTGCCAGCAGCCAAGTGGGGGAGCCTATCACTGAAGCTTTCTTT. This sequence encodes CASSQVGEPITEAFF. Together with reference TRBV14 and TRBJ1-1, the CDR3 gives the full variable domain: EAGVTQFPSHSVIEKGQTVTLRCDPISGHDNLYWYRRVMGKEIKFLLHFVKESKQDESGMPNNRFLAERTGGTYSTLKVQPAELEDSGVYFCASSQVGEPITEAFFGQGTRLTVV.

The table lists this clonotype with a few counts. J is TRBJ1-5 and V is TRBV7-8; 9 bases are shared with TRBD1. The CDR3 runs 16 residues. Germline loops: CDR1 SGHVS, CDR2 FQNEAQ. V gave up 6 bases and J gave up 1 base; unmatched junction bases: 7. DNA for the CDR3: TGTGCCAGCAGTTTTAGTGGGACAGGGAGCAATCAGCCCCAGCATTTT. Translation gives CASSFSGTGSNQPQHF.